These 32 T cell receptor beta chains share one sample of origin, sequenced in a study of early T cells in non-severe SARS-CoV-2 infection. TCRdb redid the calling of the 5' RACE reads with MiXCR, one entry per CDR3 protein. This sample has 87,000 or so distinct CDR3 sequences, with around 13% found just once. Input material: whole blood. These receptors originate from an adult who was a healthcare worker with PCR-confirmed SARS-CoV-2 infection or an uninfected control (not recorded which).

The chain is built from TRBV5-1 and TRBJ2-5; 11 nucleotides align to TRBD2. V lost 4 bases, J lost 1 base, and 6 bases stayed unmatched. The CDR3 runs 16 residues. Looked up from germline, CDR1 is SGHRS and CDR2 is YFSETQ. The CDR3 coding sequence is TGCGCCAGCAGCGTCCGACTAGCGGGGACCCAAGAGACCCAGTACTTC. Residues: CASSVRLAGTQETQYF.

The CDR3 nucleotides read TGCAGTGCTGGTATGCACAGGGATCAAGAGACCCAGTACTTC. Residues: CSAGMHRDQETQYF. The rearrangement links TRBV20-1 to TRBJ2-5; D is possibly TRBD1 (6 bases). The CDR3 is 14 amino acids. Between the trimmed V and J ends, which lost 5 bases and 2 bases, there was a span of 15 bases. Germline CDR1 is DFQATT and CDR2 is SNEGSKA (reference sequence).

The gene calls are TRBV6-2 or TRBV6-3 and TRBJ2-1; D not certain. Germline CDR1 MNHEY, CDR2 SVGEGT. The CDR3 loop spans 14 amino acids. With 2 bases removed from V and 5 bases from J, the gap between germline ends came to 10 bases. DNA for the CDR3: TGTGCCAGCAGTTACGGGGTCGGGCACAATGAGCAGTTCTTC. It is translated as CASSYGVGHNEQFF.

In its sample, this clonotype was seen a few times. J is TRBJ2-7 and V is TRBV10-3, with D hard to call. The germline gives CDR1 ENHRY, CDR2 SYGVKD. CDR3 length: 13 amino acids. Trimming left V 3 bases short and J 2 bases short, with 8 bases between. In DNA, the CDR3 is TGTGCCATCAGTGACATAGGAACCTACGAGCAGTACTTC. Its translation: CAISDIGTYEQYF.

This clonotype has at least ten counts. The chain couples TRBV7-6 to TRBJ1-1; 9 positions agree with TRBD1. The length of the CDR3 is 17 residues. CDR1 and CDR2 from the germline V gene are SGHVS and FNYEAQ. J lost 3 bases, V lost 5 bases, and 13 bases had no gene match. The CDR3 DNA reads as TGTGCCAGCAGCCCAAGCCGGACAGGGGCTGGGGACACTGAAGCTTTCTTT. This codes for CASSPSRTGAGDTEAFF.

This clonotype was seen only a few times. The gene calls are TRBV6-2 or TRBV6-3 and TRBJ2-5; TRBD2 matches at 9 bases. After removal of 4 bases from V and 11 bases from J, the junction contained 14 bases not matched to a gene. This CDR3 comprises 15 residues. Germline-derived CDR1 and CDR2 are MNHEY and SVGEGT. The CDR3 nucleotides read TGTGCCAGCAGTTCCTACGGGACGCTCAGCGGGGGGCAGTACTTC. Residues: CASSSYGTLSGGQYF.

The V gene is TRBV21-1, the J gene TRBJ2-7; the table's D call of TRBD1 was not tested on the DNA. TRBV21-1 is shown as a pseudogene. The CDR3 consists of 19 residues. The CDR3 here is CASSKKPKTRDSNFYEQYF. CDR3 bases: TGTGCCAGCAGCAAAAAACCAAAAACCCGGGACAGTAATTTCTACGAGCAGTACTTC.

The chain carries TRBV9 and TRBJ1-3; D is unclear. Germline V gene data show CDR1 as SGDLS and CDR2 as YYNGEE. Trimming stripped 0 bases from V and 4 bases from J, with 8 bases between. This CDR3 has 14 amino acids. CDR3 nucleotide sequence: TGTGCCAGCAGCGTAGGGTTGGCGGGAAACACCATATATTTT. It is translated as CASSVGLAGNTIYF.

Ten or more counts support this clonotype. J is TRBJ1-1 and V is TRBV5-1; TRBD1 is a possible D gene (5 bases). CDR3 length: 14 amino acids. The germline V gene encodes CDR1 SGHRS and CDR2 YFSETQ. Trimming removed 2 bases at V and 1 base at J, with 9 bases between. CDR3 in DNA: TGCGCCAGCAGCTTTTCGGGGCCGAACACTGAAGCTTTCTTT. Its translation: CASSFSGPNTEAFF. Based on the CDR3 plus reference TRBV5-1 and TRBJ1-1, the full variable domain is KAGVTQTPRYLIKTRGQQVTLSCSPISGHRSVSWYQQTPGQGLQFLFEYFSETQRNKGNFPGRFSGRQFSNSRSEMNVSTLELGDSALYLCASSFSGPNTEAFFGQGTRLTVV.

The J gene is TRBJ1-5, the V gene TRBV6-2 or TRBV6-3; possible D gene TRBD1, 5 bases. Germline lookup yields CDR1 MNHEY and CDR2 SVGEGT. This CDR3 is 15 amino acids long. V was clipped by 3 bases and J by 5 bases, with 14 bases between them. The CDR3 sequence is CASSYRGLADQPQHF. DNA of the CDR3: TGTGCCAGCAGTTATAGGGGCCTTGCAGATCAGCCCCAGCATTTT.

There are many counts of this clonotype. J is TRBJ1-5 and V is TRBV2; D remains ambiguous. Germline loops: CDR1 SNHLY, CDR2 FYNNEI. V lost 2 bases to trimming and J lost 9 bases, with 11 bases between them. The CDR3 covers 13 residues. The CDR3 DNA reads TGTGCCAGCAGTGAATCCAATGGGAGGCCCCAGCATTTT. Amino acids: CASSESNGRPQHF.

The chain carries TRBV20-1 and TRBJ2-5; the match to TRBD2 covers 8 bases. The ends lost 5 bases at V and 1 base at J; junction bases unmatched: 9. This CDR3 has 15 amino acids. Germline V CDR1 and CDR2: DFQATT, SNEGSKA (reference sequence). The CDR3 DNA follows: TGCAGTGCTCCGTTGCGGGGGGTAATCCAAGAGACCCAGTACTTC. This sequence encodes CSAPLRGVIQETQYF.

The genes are TRBV7-8 and TRBJ2-5; tentatively, D is TRBD1 (6 bases). V lost 4 bases and J lost 5, with 14 bases in between. Germline CDR1 SGHVS, CDR2 FQNEAQ. The CDR3 spans 14 residues. CDR3 coding DNA: TGTGCCAGCAGCTCAAACAGGGATGCGGAGACCCAGTACTTC. Its translation: CASSSNRDAETQYF. Using reference TRBV7-8 and TRBJ2-5 for the parts outside the CDR3, the full variable domain is GAGVSQSPRYKVAKRGQDVALRCDPISGHVSLFWYQQALGQGPEFLTYFQNEAQLDKSGLPSDRFFAERPEGSVSTLKIQRTQQEDSAVYLCASSSNRDAETQYFGPGTRLLVL.

The chain is built from TRBV14 and TRBJ1-1; 8 bases fit TRBD1. The CDR3 loop spans 15 amino acids. The germline V gene encodes CDR1 SGHDN and CDR2 FVKESK. Unmatched junction bases numbered 7, after V lost 6 bases and J lost 1 base. The CDR3 DNA follows: TGTGCCAGCAGTTTCAGGGGGCCCGGGAACACTGAAGCTTTCTTT. Protein sequence: CASSFRGPGNTEAFF.

This clonotype was counted only a few times. The chain uses TRBV28 and TRBJ2-7; D unclear. From germline, CDR1 is MDHEN and CDR2 SYDVKM. The CDR3 runs to 11 residues. V was shortened by 5 bases and J by 6 bases, with 8 bases between the two germline ends. The CDR3 DNA follows: TGTGCCAGCAGTCCTTATGGCGAGCAGTACTTC. Protein: CASSPYGEQYF.

This clonotype was found a few times. This chain joins TRBV20-1 and TRBJ2-3; 13 bases map to TRBD2. Germline V lookup: CDR1 DFQATT, CDR2 SNEGSKA (reference sequence). The CDR3 has 17 amino acids. The V segment lost 6 bases and the J segment 1 base; nucleotides outside the gene matches: 10. CDR3 residues: CSAPRTSGGHGTDTQYF. DNA for the CDR3: TGCAGTGCGCCGAGGACTAGCGGGGGTCATGGCACAGATACGCAGTATTTT.

In this sample, this clonotype turned up a few times. The chain has TRBV24-1 and TRBJ1-2, with unresolved D. This CDR3 comprises 14 residues. The V and J ends lost 0 bases and 4 bases respectively, with 8 bases between them. The germline gives CDR1 KGHDR, CDR2 SFDVKD. CDR3 region: CATSDLTAGYGYTF. The CDR3 coding sequence is TGTGCCACCAGTGATTTGACGGCGGGCTATGGCTACACCTTC.

This clonotype has a count of ten or more. The chain employs TRBV6-6 and TRBJ1-4, with 8 nucleotides matching TRBD1. V lost 4 bases to trimming and J lost 7 bases; unmatched junction nucleotides: 5. The germline CDR1 and CDR2 sequences are MNHNY and SVGAGI (reference sequence). The CDR3 is made up of 14 amino acids. The CDR3 DNA is TGTGCCAGCAGTTCCGGGACAGGAACTGAAAAACTGTTTTTT. Protein: CASSSGTGTEKLFF.

This clonotype has more than one count but fewer than ten. The gene calls are TRBV27 and TRBJ2-7, with D unresolved. The CDR3 loop spans 17 amino acids. Germline assignment: CDR1 MNHEY and CDR2 SMNVEV (reference sequence). The V end was cut by 6 bases, the J end by 3 bases, with 24 bases between. CDR3 amino acids: CASSLSRRLKGNYEQYF. CDR3 bases: TGTGCCAGCAGCCTCTCACGGCGCCTTAAAGGAAACTACGAGCAGTACTTC.

In its sample, this clonotype was seen many times. The V and J genes are TRBV5-1 and TRBJ2-7, with D possibly TRBD2 on 6 matching bases. Looked up from germline, CDR1 is SGHRS and CDR2 is YFSETQ. Trimming left V 1 base short and J 5 bases short, with 13 bases between. This CDR3 is 14 amino acids long. The CDR3 spells CASSLWRAVDEQYF. The DNA of the CDR3 is TGCGCCAGCAGCTTGTGGAGGGCTGTGGACGAGCAGTACTTC.

J is TRBJ2-5 and V is TRBV5-1, with TRBD2 identical over 7 bases. Germline CDR1 and CDR2: SGHRS and YFSETQ. V lost 1 base and J lost 4; bases outside the gene matches: 7. The CDR3 length is 15 residues. The CDR3 region has the DNA TGCGCCAGCAGCTTGCGTGGACTAGTTAGAGAGACCCAGTACTTC. Amino acid sequence: CASSLRGLVRETQYF.

This clonotype was seen at least ten times. The chain employs TRBV29-1 and TRBJ2-5; TRBD1 matches 8 bases. The V gene's germline CDR1 is SQVTM and CDR2 ANQGSEA. The ends lost 1 base at V and 5 bases at J; junction bases unmatched: 6. CDR3 length: 14 amino acids. The CDR3 is CSVEGQGASETQYF. CDR3 sequence (DNA): TGCAGCGTTGAAGGGCAGGGGGCAAGTGAGACCCAGTACTTC.

Of note for this clonotype: This sequence may be a read error, since a much larger clone differs from it by one base. V usage is TRBV29-1 and J usage is TRBJ1-2, with D maybe TRBD1 (5 bases). Germline V CDR1 and CDR2: SQVTM, ANQGSEA. The CDR3 has 14 amino acids. The CDR3 region is CSVELTGTRYGFTF. In DNA form, the CDR3 reads TGCAGCGTTGAACTCACCGGGACCCGCTATGGCTTCACCTTC.

As regards this clonotype: Germline and junction disagree at one end, which may indicate a read error. The gene calls are TRBV5-1 and TRBJ1-6, with D possibly TRBD1 on 6 matching bases. The CDR3 consists of 13 residues. Per the germline V gene, CDR1 is SGHRS and CDR2 is YFSETQ. CDR3 sequence reads: CASSLEGDSPLHF. The CDR3 DNA sequence: TGCGCCAGCAGCCTGGAGGGGGATTCACCCCTCCATTTT.

The chain combines TRBV11-2 with TRBJ1-1; maybe TRBD1 (5 bases). Germline CDR1 reads SGHAT; CDR2 reads FQNNGV. The CDR3 runs to 16 residues. Trimming pared 5 bases from V and 1 base from J, leaving 17 bases between. The CDR3 sequence: CASSPGSGAANTEAFF. CDR3 DNA: TGTGCCAGCAGCCCAGGCAGTGGGGCCGCGAACACTGAAGCTTTCTTT.

This clonotype was observed many times. The chain has TRBV7-2 and TRBJ1-2; D ambiguous. The CDR3 is 13 residues long. Germline V CDR1 and CDR2: SGHTA, FQGNSA. Trimming took 4 bases from V and 8 from J, leaving 14 bases between them. The CDR3 loop reads CASSSQSGYGYTF. In DNA form, the CDR3 reads TGTGCCAGCAGCTCTCAGTCAGGATACGGCTACACCTTC.

This clonotype was seen repeatedly, ten times or more. The rearrangement links TRBV9 to TRBJ2-3, with D hard to call. Germline loops: CDR1 SGDLS, CDR2 YYNGEE. Trimming stripped 2 bases from V and 1 base from J, with 17 bases between. The CDR3 runs to 17 residues. CDR3 bases: TGTGCCAGCAGCGTGGGTGTAAGGCATTCTGGCACAGATACGCAGTATTTT. Amino acid sequence: CASSVGVRHSGTDTQYF.

In this sample, this clonotype turned up a few times. This sequence joins TRBV4-3 and TRBJ2-3, with D possibly being TRBD1 (6 bases). The CDR3 loop spans 15 amino acids. Looked up from germline, CDR1 is LGHNA and CDR2 is YSLEER. V lost 0 bases to trimming and J lost 3 bases, with 10 bases between them. CDR3 in amino acids: CASSQDPQGTDTQYF. The CDR3 DNA follows: TGCGCCAGCAGCCAAGATCCGCAGGGGACAGATACGCAGTATTTT.

This clonotype was detected a few times. The J gene is TRBJ1-5, the V gene TRBV6-2 or TRBV6-3, with unresolved D. The germline V gene has CDR1 MNHEY and CDR2 SVGEGT. V lost 5 bases, J lost 0 bases, and 11 bases lay in between. The CDR3 is 15 amino acids. CDR3 amino acids: CASSQELYSNQPQHF. The CDR3 DNA follows: TGTGCCAGCAGTCAGGAACTCTATAGCAATCAGCCCCAGCATTTT.

This clonotype came up a few times. The chain has TRBV11-2 and TRBJ1-1, with 11 bases that match TRBD1. There are 15 residues in the CDR3. With 4 bases clipped from V and 6 bases from J, the junction kept 7 bases outside the gene matches. Germline V gene data show CDR1 as SGHAT and CDR2 as FQNNGV. DNA of the CDR3: TGTGCCAGCAGCTCCAGGACAGGGGGCTTCTCTGAAGCTTTCTTT. It is translated as CASSSRTGGFSEAFF. Filled out from reference TRBV11-2 and TRBJ1-1, the complete variable domain reads EAGVAQSPRYKIIEKRQSVAFWCNPISGHATLYWYQQILGQGPKLLIQFQNNGVVDDSQLPKDRFSAERLKGVDSTLKIQPAKLEDSAVYLCASSSRTGGFSEAFFGQGTRLTVV.

The chain employs TRBV11-2 and TRBJ2-7; D unclear. CDR1 SGHAT and CDR2 FQNNGV come from the germline V gene. Trimming left V 4 bases short and J 0 bases short, with 10 bases between. The CDR3 runs to 14 residues. Here the CDR3 reads CASSSRRSSYEQYF. CDR3 coding DNA: TGTGCCAGCAGCTCCCGACGGTCCTCCTACGAGCAGTACTTC.

This clonotype was observed a few times. The CDR3 loop reads CASSLRERTYMNTEAFF. CDR3 in DNA: TGCGCCAGCAGCCTTCGCGAGAGGACGTACATGAACACTGAAGCTTTCTTT. This chain links TRBV4-3 with TRBJ1-1; unclear D gene. Trimming took 4 bases from V and 0 from J, leaving 18 bases between them. The V gene's germline CDR1 is LGHNA and CDR2 YSLEER. The CDR3 has 17 amino acids.